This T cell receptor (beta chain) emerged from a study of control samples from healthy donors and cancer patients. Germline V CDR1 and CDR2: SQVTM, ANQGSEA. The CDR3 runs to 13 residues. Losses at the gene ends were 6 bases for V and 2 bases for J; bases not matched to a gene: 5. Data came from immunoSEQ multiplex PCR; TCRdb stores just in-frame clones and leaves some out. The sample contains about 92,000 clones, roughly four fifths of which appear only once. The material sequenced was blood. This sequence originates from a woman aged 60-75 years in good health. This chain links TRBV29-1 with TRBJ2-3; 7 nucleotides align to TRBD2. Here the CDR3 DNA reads TGCAGCGTACTAGCGCCCCTCACAGATACGCAGTATTTT. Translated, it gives CSVLAPLTDTQYF.